Listed below are T cell receptor beta chains from one sample, sequenced in a study of regulatory T cells in long-lasting Graves disease. TCRdb recomputed calls from the multiplex PCR reads with MiXCR, one row per CDR3 protein. The sample shows hundreds of thousands of distinct CDR3 sequences, more than 15% of them seen only once. These data also featured in a second study, about T cells in Graves' hyperthyroidism and ophthalmopathy.

Sample: peripheral blood mononuclear cells (PBMCs), taken at new diagnosis, from a patient treated with antithyroid drugs. These receptors all stem from a woman between 40 and 65 years old with Graves disease. Both conserved end residues are part of each CDR3.

J gene	CDR3 length	V gene	CDR3 protein
TRBJ2-2	17	TRBV11-1	CASSLGPGSGYTGELFF
TRBJ2-7	15	TRBV12-3/TRBV12-4	CASSPMFASGYEQYF
TRBJ1-5	17	TRBV28	CASSSSGARASNQPQHF
TRBJ1-5	14	TRBV2	CASSTQGAGEPQHF
TRBJ2-2	16	TRBV13	CASSSIGTGSPGELFF
TRBJ1-1	13	TRBV7-9	CASSPRALGEAFF
TRBJ2-7	13	TRBV19	CASSISDSYEQYF
TRBJ2-1	18	TRBV5-1	CASIPIPPTGPNYNEQFF
TRBJ2-2	14	TRBV5-1	CASKGTGGTGELFF
TRBJ1-5	17	TRBV11-2	CASSLGLQGGLNQPQHF
TRBJ2-1	11	TRBV30	CAWSMRNERFF
TRBJ2-7	15	TRBV10-3	CATGTSGGAGGEQYF
TRBJ1-5	13	TRBV2	CATEDSGNQPQHF
TRBJ1-1	14	TRBV14	CASSQEMWSTEAFF
TRBJ1-5	15	TRBV28	CASRVIRVIDQPQHF
TRBJ2-2	14	TRBV3-1	CASSPGEDTGELFF
TRBJ1-1	15	TRBV2	CASRTTGVMRTEAFF
TRBJ1-1	11	TRBV2	CASSELPEAFF
TRBJ2-7	16	TRBV5-6	CASSQDIKQGSYEQYF
TRBJ1-6	15	TRBV27	CASSGTGWWNSPLHF
TRBJ2-2	14	TRBV7-9	CASTPSGVYGELFF
TRBJ1-5	16	TRBV5-1	CASSLSGRDGNQPQHF